The clone carrying this T cell receptor (beta chain) was seen a handful of times. The antigen remains unidentified. Germline V gene sequence: CDR1 MNHEY, CDR2 SMNVEV (reference sequence). V was trimmed by 10 bases and J by 3 bases, leaving 7 bases between them. CDR3 length equals 10 residues. This sample was included in a study of T cell repertoires in cytomegalovirus infection. Study-wide background: Use of recently identified HLA-C-restricted and well-studied HLA-B-restricted CMV epitopes was part of the study. Overall study findings and caveats: Summed frequency of public TCR beta families distinguished CMV carriers with the relevant HLA.

TCRdb re-derived calls from the reads in MiXCR, one entry per CDR3 protein. There are roughly 280,000 distinct CDR3 sequences in the sample; roughly a fifth occur only once, and approximately 19% lies in the top ten. The source of this sequence is a human donor in good health (CMV status not recorded). Some clones in this sample may be carry-over from other donors' samples. The material was cultured PBMCs, obtained from culture after CMV antigen stimulation. V usage is TRBV27 and J usage is TRBJ2-7; no definite D call. CDR3 residues: CATAHYEQYF. For the CDR3, the DNA is TGTGCCACGGCCCACTACGAGCAGTACTTC.